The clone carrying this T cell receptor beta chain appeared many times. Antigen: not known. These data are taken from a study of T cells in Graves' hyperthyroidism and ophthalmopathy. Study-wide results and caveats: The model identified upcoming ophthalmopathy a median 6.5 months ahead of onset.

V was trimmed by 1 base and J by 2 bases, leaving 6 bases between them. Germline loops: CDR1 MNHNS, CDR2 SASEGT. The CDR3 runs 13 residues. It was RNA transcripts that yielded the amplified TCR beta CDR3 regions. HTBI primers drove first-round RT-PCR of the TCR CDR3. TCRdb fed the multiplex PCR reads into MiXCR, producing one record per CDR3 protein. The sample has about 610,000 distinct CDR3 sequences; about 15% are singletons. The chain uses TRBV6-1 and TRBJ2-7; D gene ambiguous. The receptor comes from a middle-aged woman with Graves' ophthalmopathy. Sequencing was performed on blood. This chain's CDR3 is CASSEESTYEQYF. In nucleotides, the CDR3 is TGTGCCAGCAGTGAAGAAAGCACCTACGAGCAGTACTTC.